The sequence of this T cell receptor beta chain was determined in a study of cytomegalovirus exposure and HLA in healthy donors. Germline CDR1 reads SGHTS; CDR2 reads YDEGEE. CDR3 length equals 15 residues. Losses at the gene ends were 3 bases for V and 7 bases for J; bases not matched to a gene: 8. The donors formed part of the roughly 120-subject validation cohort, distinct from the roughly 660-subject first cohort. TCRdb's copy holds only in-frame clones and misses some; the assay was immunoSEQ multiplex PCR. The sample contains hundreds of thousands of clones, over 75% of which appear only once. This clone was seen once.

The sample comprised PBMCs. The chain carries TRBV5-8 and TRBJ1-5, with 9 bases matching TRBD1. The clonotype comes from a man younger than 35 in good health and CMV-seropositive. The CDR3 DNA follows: TGTGCCAGCAGCTGGGGACAGGGTATTATGCAGCCCCAGCATTTT. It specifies CASSWGQGIMQPQHF.